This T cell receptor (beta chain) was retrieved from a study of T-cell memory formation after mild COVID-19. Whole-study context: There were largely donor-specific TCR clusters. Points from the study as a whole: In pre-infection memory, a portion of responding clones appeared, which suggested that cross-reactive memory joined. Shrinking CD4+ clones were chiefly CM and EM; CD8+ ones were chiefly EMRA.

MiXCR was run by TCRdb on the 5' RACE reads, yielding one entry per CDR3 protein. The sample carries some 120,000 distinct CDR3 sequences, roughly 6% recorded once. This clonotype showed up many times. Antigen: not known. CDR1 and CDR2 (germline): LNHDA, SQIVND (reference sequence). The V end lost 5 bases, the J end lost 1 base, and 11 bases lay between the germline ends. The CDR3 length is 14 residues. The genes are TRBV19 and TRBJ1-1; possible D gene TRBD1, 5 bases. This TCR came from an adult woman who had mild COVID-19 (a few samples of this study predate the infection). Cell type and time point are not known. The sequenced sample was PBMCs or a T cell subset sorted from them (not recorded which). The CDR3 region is CASSLGGRNTEAFF. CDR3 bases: TGTGCCAGTAGTTTGGGGGGAAGGAACACTGAAGCTTTCTTT.